This TCR beta chain was captured in a study of shared T cell receptors in the human thymus. TCRdb's table, derived via immunoSEQ multiplex PCR, lists solely in-frame clones and lacks some. The sample contains 450,000 to 650,000 clones, 75% to 80% of which appear only once. CDR3 length: 18 residues. The germline V gene encodes CDR1 LGHNA and CDR2 YNFKEQ. V trimming: 7 bases; J trimming: 2 bases; junction bases outside the gene matches: 12. These sequences were also reported in another study, on human thymus T cells. That source adds: Corrective heart surgery yielded resections, and these provided the thymus tissue. A high degree of thymic repertoire overlap among unrelated individuals was reported in related research.

J is TRBJ1-4 and V is TRBV4-2, with 11 bases matching TRBD1. The origin of this receptor is a boy in the first two years of life with a congenital heart defect. The specimen sequenced was thymocytes. The CDR3 DNA reads as TGTGCCAGCAACGGTAGGACAGGGGGCCTTCGGACTAATGAAAAACTGTTTTTT. It encodes CASNGRTGGLRTNEKLFF.